This is a list of T cell receptor beta chains from one sample in a study of T cell responses to AZD1222 COVID-19 vaccine. Sequenced by immunoSEQ multiplex PCR; TCRdb stores in-frame clones only, minus some. The table records about 190,000 clones, just over 90% of them present only once. The sequencing here drew on peripheral blood, taken on day 0 of AZD1222 vaccination. These receptors all stem from an adult in good health. Each CDR3 is given with its conserved first and last residue. The D gene is left open where the match is weak. Clone sizes are given selectively: once, few, many, or a class where the clone is expanded.

NA	TRBV6-5	TRBJ1-2	NA	CASSSGYGYTF	TGTGCCAGCTCCTCCGGTTATGGCTACACCTTC
TRBD2	TRBV2	TRBJ2-3	NA	CAIYRTSGSRSDTQYF	TGTGCCATTTACAGGACTAGCGGGAGTCGGTCAGATACGCAGTATTTT
TRBD1	TRBV18	TRBJ1-1	NA	CASSLRTGGMNTEAFF	TGTGCCAGCTCACTCCGGACAGGAGGGATGAACACTGAAGCTTTCTTT
TRBD1	TRBV6-5	TRBJ2-7	NA	CASSLDRAPPYEQYF	TGTGCCAGCAGTTTAGACAGGGCCCCACCCTACGAGCAGTACTTC
NA	TRBV28	TRBJ2-3	NA	CASSFSAVTQYF	TGTGCCAGCAGTTTTTCTGCGGTTACGCAGTATTTT
NA	TRBV7-2	TRBJ1-1	NA	CASSGNQGNTEAFF	TGTGCCAGCAGCGGAAATCAGGGGAACACTGAAGCTTTCTTT
NA	TRBV7-9	TRBJ1-2	NA	CASSLARGETNVYGYTF	TGTGCCAGCAGCTTAGCGCGGGGGGAAACTAACGTCTATGGCTACACCTTC
NA	TRBV2	TRBJ2-7	NA	CASSELGTTKKQYF	TGTGCCAGCAGTGAATTGGGGACCACGAAGAAACAGTACTTC
NA	TRBV6-5	TRBJ2-5	NA	CASSYGKETQYF	TGTGCCAGCAGTTACGGAAAGGAGACCCAGTACTTC
NA	TRBV19	TRBJ1-6	NA	CASSRTGEGEYNSPLHF	TGTGCCAGTAGCCGGACCGGGGAAGGAGAATATAATTCACCCCTCCACTTT
TRBD1	TRBV5-1	TRBJ2-2	NA	CASSFTARDRTDGELFF	TGCGCCAGCAGCTTTACGGCCCGGGACAGGACCGACGGGGAGCTGTTTTTT
NA	TRBV15	TRBJ1-1	NA	CATSRDPQGDTEAFF	TGTGCCACCAGCAGAGATCCCCAGGGTGACACTGAAGCTTTCTTT
TRBD1	TRBV28	TRBJ1-1	NA	CASSRTGGSEAFF	TGTGCCAGCAGCCGGACAGGGGGCTCTGAAGCTTTCTTT
TRBD2	TRBV4-2	TRBJ2-7	NA	CASSQVGEGPYEQYF	TGTGCCAGCAGCCAAGTTGGGGAGGGTCCGTACGAGCAGTACTTC
TRBD1	TRBV3-1/TRBV3-2	TRBJ1-1	NA	CASSQVQGPTEAFF	TGTGCCAGCAGCCAAGTACAGGGGCCCACTGAAGCTTTCTTT
TRBD2	TRBV18	TRBJ2-3	NA	CASSTGLAGASDTQYF	TGTGCCAGCTCAACGGGACTAGCGGGAGCTTCAGATACGCAGTATTTT
NA	TRBV4-3	TRBJ1-4	NA	CASSRDSGEKLFF	TGCGCCAGCAGCCGGGACTCGGGTGAAAAACTGTTTTTT
NA	TRBV6-5	TRBJ2-7	NA	CASSYSRDLGLYEQYF	TGTGCCAGCAGTTACTCCCGGGATTTGGGACTTTACGAGCAGTACTTC
TRBD1	TRBV7-9	TRBJ1-6	few	CASSPTDRGHSPLHF	TGTGCCAGCAGCCCAACGGACAGGGGGCATTCACCCCTCCACTTT
NA	TRBV28	TRBJ1-5	NA	CASSLSPQGGNQPQHF	TGTGCCAGCAGTTTATCTCCCCAGGGTGGCAATCAGCCCCAGCATTTT
NA	TRBV27	TRBJ1-3	NA	CASSAYSSSGNTIYF	TGTGCCAGCAGTGCCTACAGTAGTTCGGGAAACACCATATATTTT
NA	TRBV19	TRBJ2-1	NA	CASSEDGSYNEQFF	TGTGCCAGTAGTGAGGACGGCTCCTACAATGAGCAGTTCTTC
TRBD2	TRBV5-1	TRBJ2-1	once	CASSFSGGANEQFF	TGCGCCAGCAGCTTTAGCGGGGGGGCCAATGAGCAGTTCTTC
TRBD2	TRBV19	TRBJ2-5	NA	CASTAFGGAGETQYF	TGTGCCAGTACCGCGTTCGGGGGGGCCGGCGAGACCCAGTACTTC
NA	TRBV10-3	TRBJ1-2	NA	CATLNGRNYGYTF	TGTGCCACCTTGAACGGACGGAACTATGGCTACACCTTC
NA	TRBV14	TRBJ2-1	NA	CASSRIDRYNEQFF	TGTGCCAGCAGCCGGATAGACCGGTACAATGAGCAGTTCTTC
NA	TRBV5-6	TRBJ2-1	NA	CASSSNPYNEQFF	TGTGCCAGCAGCTCGAACCCTTACAATGAGCAGTTCTTC
TRBD2	TRBV29-1	TRBJ2-7	NA	CSVYGRVLEGGPRTYEQYF	TGCAGCGTTTATGGGCGGGTGCTGGAGGGAGGGCCGAGGACCTACGAGCAGTACTTC
NA	TRBV5-4	TRBJ2-3	NA	CASSLVQASYTDTQYF	TGTGCCAGCAGCTTGGTACAGGCTTCATACACAGATACGCAGTATTTT
NA	TRBV29-1	TRBJ1-1	NA	CSVQTKFADTEAFF	TGCAGCGTACAGACAAAGTTTGCGGACACTGAAGCTTTCTTT
TRBD2	TRBV5-4	TRBJ2-7	few	CASSPGLAGEQYF	TGTGCCAGCAGCCCGGGACTAGCGGGCGAGCAGTACTTC
TRBD1	TRBV6-4	TRBJ1-2	NA	CASRPGQGVGGYTF	TGTGCCAGCAGGCCGGGACAGGGAGTTGGTGGCTACACCTTC
TRBD1	TRBV25-1	TRBJ2-1	NA	CASSVAGTGQFF	TGTGCCAGCAGTGTCGCCGGGACAGGGCAGTTCTTC